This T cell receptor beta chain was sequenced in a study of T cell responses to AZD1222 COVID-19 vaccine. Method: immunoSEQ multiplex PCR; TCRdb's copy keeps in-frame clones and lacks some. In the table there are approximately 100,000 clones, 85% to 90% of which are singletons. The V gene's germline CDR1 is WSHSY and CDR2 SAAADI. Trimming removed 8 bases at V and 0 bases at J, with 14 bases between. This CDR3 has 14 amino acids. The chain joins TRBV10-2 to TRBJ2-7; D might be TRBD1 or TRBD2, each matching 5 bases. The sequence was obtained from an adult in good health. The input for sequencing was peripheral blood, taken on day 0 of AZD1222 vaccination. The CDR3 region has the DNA TGCGCCAGCGCCCGGGACCCCAGCTCCTACGAGCAGTACTTC. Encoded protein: CASARDPSSYEQYF.